The clone carrying this T cell receptor (beta chain) was observed a few times. Its target is unknown. This entry comes from a study of cytomegalovirus exposure and HLA in healthy donors. The V gene end was trimmed by 0 bases and the J gene end by 4 bases; junction bases not matched to a gene: 5. There are 17 residues in the CDR3. Per germline, CDR1 MGHRA and CDR2 YSYEKL. PCR amplification relied on 60 Vbeta primers (plus 13 Jbeta primers). The repertoire was sequenced with immunoSEQ multiplex PCR; TCRdb's copy has only in-frame clones and lacks some. The table records fewer than 250,000 clones, 82% of them present only once. General study points: CMV serostatus was the sole immune exposure data available.

At collection, donors were nominally healthy, but unrecorded immune exposures were probable. The V and J genes are TRBV4-1 and TRBJ2-6; 8 bases agree with TRBD2. Sequencing was carried out using PBMCs. This clonotype was obtained from a man in his forties in good health and CMV-seropositive. This CDR3 is CASSQEIAGSGANVLTF. The CDR3, as DNA: TGCGCCAGCAGCCAAGAAATAGCGGGATCAGGGGCCAACGTCCTGACTTTC.